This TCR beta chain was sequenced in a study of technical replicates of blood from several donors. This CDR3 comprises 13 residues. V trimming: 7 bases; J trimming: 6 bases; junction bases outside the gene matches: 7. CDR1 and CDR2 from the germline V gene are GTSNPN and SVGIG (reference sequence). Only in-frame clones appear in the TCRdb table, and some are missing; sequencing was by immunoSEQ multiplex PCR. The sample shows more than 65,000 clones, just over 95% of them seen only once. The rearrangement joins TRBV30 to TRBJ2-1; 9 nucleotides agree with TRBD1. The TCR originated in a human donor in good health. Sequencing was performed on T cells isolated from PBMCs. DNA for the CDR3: TGTGCCTCGGGACAGGGTGGATTCAATGAGCAGTTCTTC. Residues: CASGQGGFNEQFF. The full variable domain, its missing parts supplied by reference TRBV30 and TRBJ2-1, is SQTIHQWPATLVQPVGSPLSLECTVEGTSNPNLYWYRQAAGRGLQLLFYSVGIGQISSEVPQNLSASRPQDRQFILSSKKLLLSDSGFYLCASGQGGFNEQFFGPGTRLTVL.